These 22 T cell receptor beta chains originate from one sample sequenced in a study of blood T cell repertoires in COVID-19. Libraries were prepared by immunoSEQ multiplex PCR; TCRdb keeps only in-frame clonotypes and omits some of them. The sample yields about 220,000 clones, roughly four fifths seen once. The sequenced sample was PBMCs or T cells enriched from blood (not recorded which). These receptors came from a woman between 55 and 75 years old who had recovered from COVID-19.

The rearrangement uses TRBV6-5 and TRBJ2-5; 11 bases align to TRBD1. The CDR3 loop spans 15 amino acids. CDR1 MNHEY and CDR2 SVGAGI come from the germline V gene. Unmatched junction bases numbered 8, after V lost 6 bases and J lost 5 bases. As DNA, the CDR3 is TGTGCCAGCAGGCAATATAGGGACAGGGGGGAGACCCAGTACTTC. Encoded protein: CASRQYRDRGETQYF.

A single count supports this clone. The gene calls are TRBV28 and TRBJ1-2, with D hard to call. V shed 4 bases and J shed 4 bases, with 16 bases lying between them. The CDR3 runs 15 residues. The V gene's germline CDR1 is MDHEN and CDR2 SYDVKM. The CDR3 reads CASSSFEAFSYGYTF. Written as DNA, the CDR3 is TGTGCCAGCAGTTCTTTTGAGGCTTTCAGCTATGGCTACACCTTC.

V gene TRBV10-3 combines with J gene TRBJ2-2; 7 bases fit TRBD2. V lost 0 bases to trimming and J lost 4 bases; unmatched junction nucleotides: 8. Germline CDR1 is ENHRY and CDR2 is SYGVKD. This CDR3 is 17 amino acids long. The CDR3 spells CAISESKGTTVTGELFF. The CDR3 DNA follows: TGTGCCATCAGTGAGTCTAAAGGGACTACCGTCACCGGGGAGCTGTTTTTT.

This clone was counted between two and nine times. V and J are TRBV29-1 and TRBJ1-1; tentatively, D is TRBD1 (5 bases). With 4 bases removed from V and 4 bases from J, the gap between germline ends came to 19 bases. The length of the CDR3 is 15 residues. Germline CDR1 reads SQVTM; CDR2 reads ANQGSEA. The CDR3 is CSVAGVGGRTTEAFF. The CDR3, as DNA: TGCAGCGTTGCGGGGGTCGGGGGACGAACCACTGAAGCTTTCTTT.

This clone was seen a handful of times. V is TRBV19 and J is TRBJ2-1, with D tentatively TRBD2 (6 bases). The germline V gene encodes CDR1 LNHDA and CDR2 SQIVND (reference sequence). Trimming took off 3 bases at V and 0 bases at J, with 15 bases between the two ends. The CDR3 sequence is 17 residues long. The DNA for the CDR3 is TGTGCCAGTAGTATCTCACCCGGGAGACACTCCTACAATGAGCAGTTCTTC. Protein product: CASSISPGRHSYNEQFF.

The V call is TRBV27, the J call TRBJ1-1; 8 bases fit TRBD1. V gave up 2 bases and J gave up 8 bases; unmatched junction bases: 4. CDR3 length equals 13 residues. Germline assignment: CDR1 MNHEY and CDR2 SMNVEV (reference sequence). The CDR3 spells CASSLQDRVEAFF. The CDR3 DNA follows: TGTGCCAGCAGTTTACAGGACAGGGTGGAAGCTTTCTTT.

The chain joins TRBV11-2 to TRBJ1-2; 8 nucleotides agree with TRBD1. There are 13 residues in the CDR3. V gave up 5 bases and J gave up 4 bases; unmatched junction bases: 3. Germline V gene sequence: CDR1 SGHAT, CDR2 FQNNGV. The CDR3 bases are TGTGCCAGCAGCGGACAGGGACGCTATGGCTACACCTTC. This sequence encodes CASSGQGRYGYTF.

The chain has TRBV13 and TRBJ2-3, with 7 bases identical to TRBD1. Germline V gene lookup returns CDR1 PRHDT and CDR2 FYEKMQ (reference sequence). J gave up 1 base and V 5 bases, and 6 bases lay outside the gene matches. CDR3 length equals 15 residues. CDR3 coding DNA: TGTGCCAGCAGCGTCCGCGACAGGGGCACAGATACGCAGTATTTT. It encodes CASSVRDRGTDTQYF.

J is TRBJ2-7 and V is TRBV27, with a weak D call TRBD2 (6 bases). Trimming removed 5 bases at V and 0 bases at J, with 17 bases between. Looked up from germline, CDR1 is MNHEY and CDR2 is SMNVEV (reference sequence). The CDR3 sequence is 16 residues long. The DNA for the CDR3 is TGTGCCAGCAGTCTACTCGGAGGGCTGAGCTCCTACGAGCAGTACTTC. Translated, it gives CASSLLGGLSSYEQYF.

The rearrangement joins TRBV10-3 to TRBJ2-7; TRBD1 matches 7 bases. V gave up 4 bases and J gave up 0 bases; unmatched junction bases: 12. Germline lookup yields CDR1 ENHRY and CDR2 SYGVKD. The CDR3 runs to 17 residues. The CDR3 coding sequence is TGTGCCATCAGTGGGCAGAGGGGGCCTGTGAGCTCCTACGAGCAGTACTTC. It encodes CAISGQRGPVSSYEQYF.

The V call is TRBV29-1, the J call TRBJ2-3, with TRBD1 as a possible D gene (5 bases). The CDR3 extends over 12 amino acids. The ends were cut back, 4 bases at V and 2 bases at J, with 7 bases in the middle. Germline V CDR1 and CDR2: SQVTM, ANQGSEA. The CDR3 DNA follows: TGCAGCGTTGGCAGGGCCACAGATACGCAGTATTTT. Its protein product is CSVGRATDTQYF.

The chain recombines TRBV2 with TRBJ1-4, with D perhaps TRBD1 (6 bases). V lost 7 bases to trimming and J lost 7 bases, with 13 bases between them. Looked up from germline, CDR1 is SNHLY and CDR2 is FYNNEI. The CDR3 covers 13 residues. This CDR3 is CASNSGVGEKLFF. Written as DNA, the CDR3 is TGTGCCAGCAACTCAGGGGTCGGTGAAAAACTGTTTTTT.

The chain recombines TRBV5-1 with TRBJ2-7; 8 bases match TRBD2. The CDR3 totals 13 residues. Germline V gives CDR1 SGHRS, CDR2 YFSETQ. The V gene end was trimmed by 2 bases and the J gene end by 4 bases; junction bases not matched to a gene: 2. The chain's CDR3 is CASSFTSGYEQYF. The CDR3 DNA sequence: TGCGCCAGCAGCTTCACTAGCGGTTACGAGCAGTACTTC. The variable domain in full, completed from reference TRBV5-1 and TRBJ2-7, reads KAGVTQTPRYLIKTRGQQVTLSCSPISGHRSVSWYQQTPGQGLQFLFEYFSETQRNKGNFPGRFSGRQFSNSRSEMNVSTLELGDSALYLCASSFTSGYEQYFGPGTRLTVT.

V is TRBV7-2 and J is TRBJ2-3, with D unresolved. The CDR3 totals 16 residues. Trimming shortened V by 5 bases and J by 1 base, and 16 bases separated the two germline ends. Germline V gene data show CDR1 as SGHTA and CDR2 as FQGNSA. In DNA, the CDR3 is TGTGCCAGCAGCCCAAGAGCTAGGATAGGCACAGATACGCAGTATTTT. This codes for CASSPRARIGTDTQYF.

V gene TRBV7-9 combines with J gene TRBJ2-3; TRBD2 matches at 7 bases. J lost 2 bases, V lost 1 base, and 6 bases had no gene match. Germline-derived CDR1 and CDR2 are SEHNR and FQNEAQ (reference sequence). The CDR3 has 16 residues. CDR3 amino acids: CASSLGLSGDTDTQYF. The CDR3 DNA follows: TGTGCCAGCAGCTTAGGGTTAAGCGGGGACACAGATACGCAGTATTTT.

The chain joins TRBV4-1 to TRBJ1-5; D gene uncertain. V lost 0 bases and J 1 base, leaving 7 bases between the germline ends. The CDR3 runs 15 residues. Per the germline V gene, CDR1 is MGHRA and CDR2 is YSYEKL. The CDR3 region has the DNA TGCGCCAGCAGCCAAGATGGCAGGAGCAATCAGCCCCAGCATTTT. Encoded protein: CASSQDGRSNQPQHF.

This chain links TRBV19 with TRBJ1-1; TRBD1 matches 7 bases. Germline-derived CDR1 and CDR2 are LNHDA and SQIVND (reference sequence). V shed 3 bases, J shed 0 bases, and the junction held 16 bases outside the gene matches. CDR3 length: 19 amino acids. DNA for the CDR3: TGTGCCAGTAGTATCCGACATATCTCGCAGGGGGGCATGAACACTGAAGCTTTCTTT. Protein sequence: CASSIRHISQGGMNTEAFF.

The chain is built from TRBV29-1 and TRBJ2-2; 7 positions agree with TRBD1. The CDR3 loop spans 14 amino acids. The germline gives CDR1 SQVTM, CDR2 ANQGSEA. V lost 4 bases and J lost 6; bases outside the gene matches: 8. The CDR3 is CSVGRQGEAGELFF. DNA for the CDR3: TGCAGCGTTGGTCGACAGGGAGAGGCCGGGGAGCTGTTTTTT.

This rearrangement joins TRBV10-3 to TRBJ1-2; 12 bases align to TRBD1. Germline V CDR1 and CDR2: ENHRY, SYGVKD. The V segment lost 4 bases and the J segment 8 bases; nucleotides outside the gene matches: 5. CDR3 length: 14 residues. As DNA, the CDR3 is TGTGCCATCAGTGGGGGACAGGGGGCAGAGGGCTACACCTTC. It specifies CAISGGQGAEGYTF.

The V and J genes are TRBV6-5 and TRBJ2-1, with unresolved D. This CDR3 has 13 amino acids. Looked up from germline, CDR1 is MNHEY and CDR2 is SVGAGI. V was pared by 6 bases and J by 4 bases, with 10 bases between. CDR3 sequence (DNA): TGTGCCAGCAGAAACCCGGAGTACAATGAGCAGTTCTTC. Protein: CASRNPEYNEQFF.

This chain connects TRBV6-5 to TRBJ2-5; 10 bases line up with TRBD1. CDR1 and CDR2 (germline): MNHEY, SVGAGI. This CDR3 has 15 residues. With 2 bases clipped from V and 5 bases from J, the junction kept 5 bases outside the gene matches. In DNA form, the CDR3 reads TGTGCCAGCAGTTACACCGGGACAGGGGAGGAGACCCAGTACTTC. This gives the protein CASSYTGTGEETQYF.

V and J are TRBV19 and TRBJ2-3, with 7 positions matching TRBD2. The germline CDR1 and CDR2 sequences are LNHDA and SQIVND (reference sequence). V was clipped by 1 base and J by 7 bases; unmatched bases: 8. The CDR3 extends over 15 amino acids. The CDR3 sequence: CASSIGTSSAYTQYF. The CDR3 bases are TGTGCCAGTAGTATAGGGACTAGTTCCGCGTATACGCAGTATTTT.